These 21 T cell receptor beta chains originate from one sample sequenced in a study of cytomegalovirus exposure and HLA in healthy donors. The PCR had 60 Vbeta and 13 Jbeta primers. Only in-frame clones appear in the TCRdb table, and some are missing; sequencing was by immunoSEQ multiplex PCR. In the table there are about 110,000 clones, around three quarters of which are singletons. What was sequenced was PBMCs. These receptors were obtained from a boy younger than 18 in good health and CMV-seronegative.

This clone was picked up a small number of times. The sample contains more than one DNA sequence encoding this CDR3. The chain couples TRBV6-5 to TRBJ2-5; no clear D. The CDR3 is 12 amino acids. CDR1 MNHEY and CDR2 SVGAGI come from the germline V gene. Trimming took off 2 bases at V and 4 bases at J, with 5 bases between the two ends. The CDR3 reads CASSYTGETQYF. The CDR3 bases are TGTGCCAGCAGTTACACGGGAGAGACCCAGTACTTC.

The chain joins TRBV7-3 to TRBJ2-1, with 14 bases fitting TRBD2. In germline, CDR1 is SGHTA, CDR2 FQGTGA. The ends lost 4 bases at V and 3 bases at J; junction bases unmatched: 2. This CDR3 contains 16 residues. DNA for the CDR3: TGTGCCAGCAGCTCAGGACTAGCGGGAGGCTACAATGAGCAGTTCTTC. Its protein product is CASSSGLAGGYNEQFF.

The V and J genes are TRBV10-3 and TRBJ2-7; D may be TRBD1 (5 bases). The CDR3 loop spans 13 amino acids. Between the trimmed V and J ends, which lost 11 bases and 4 bases, there was a span of 18 bases. Germline values: CDR1 ENHRY, CDR2 SYGVKD. This CDR3 is CALEWGPIYEQYF. CDR3 DNA: TGTGCCCTGGAGTGGGGCCCTATATACGAGCAGTACTTC.

The chain uses TRBV7-2 and TRBJ1-1, with 7 bases matching TRBD1. Germline lookup yields CDR1 SGHTA and CDR2 FQGNSA. The CDR3 spans 16 residues. V lost 0 bases to trimming and J lost 1 base; unmatched junction nucleotides: 5. As DNA, the CDR3 is TGTGCCAGCAGCTTAGCGTCAGGGGGAGGGAACACTGAAGCTTTCTTT. Its protein is CASSLASGGGNTEAFF.

The genes are TRBV5-4 and TRBJ2-7, with 8 positions matching TRBD1. The CDR3 spans 14 residues. Germline V gene lookup returns CDR1 SGHNT and CDR2 YYREEE (reference sequence). V was pared by 4 bases and J by 6 bases, with 9 bases of the junction left unmatched. CDR3 bases: TGTGCCAGCAGCGTGCGGACAGGGCAGGGCGAGCAGTACTTC. It yields the protein CASSVRTGQGEQYF.

CDR3 amino acids: CASTRGQINSPLHF. The CDR3, as DNA: TGTGCCAGCACAAGGGGACAGATAAATTCACCCCTCCACTTT. The chain links TRBV2 to TRBJ1-6, with TRBD1 identical over 7 bases. After removal of 7 bases from V and 7 bases from J, the junction contained 7 bases not matched to a gene. Germline V CDR1 and CDR2: SNHLY, FYNNEI. The CDR3 loop spans 14 amino acids. Full variable domain (rest looked up from reference TRBV2 and TRBJ1-6): EPEVTQTPSHQVTQMGQEVILRCVPISNHLYFYWYRQILGQKVEFLVSFYNNEISEKSEIFDDQFSVERPDGSNFTLKIRSTKLEDSAMYFCASTRGQINSPLHFGNGTRLTVT.

This sequence joins TRBV9 and TRBJ2-7, with D perhaps matching TRBD2 (5 bases). The CDR3 covers 14 residues. The V gene lost 0 bases and the J gene lost 0 bases, with 7 bases spanning the gap. Germline CDR1 reads SGDLS; CDR2 reads YYNGEE. CDR3 in amino acids: CASSVDGSSYEQYF. The CDR3 DNA reads as TGTGCCAGCAGCGTAGATGGGAGCTCCTACGAGCAGTACTTC.

The table lists this clone with a few counts. The chain is built from TRBV4-1 and TRBJ2-7, with 7 positions matching TRBD1. V trimming: 0 bases; J trimming: 0 bases; junction bases outside the gene matches: 11. The CDR3 spans 18 residues. The germline CDR1 and CDR2 sequences are MGHRA and YSYEKL. In DNA, the CDR3 is TGCGCCAGCAGCCAAGATTGGGTTCTTGGACAGGCCTCCTACGAGCAGTACTTC. As protein: CASSQDWVLGQASYEQYF.

The chain links TRBV30 to TRBJ1-6, with D tentatively TRBD1 (5 bases). The V gene's germline CDR1 is GTSNPN and CDR2 SVGIG (reference sequence). The CDR3 sequence is 18 residues long. Trimming removed 5 bases at V and 0 bases at J, with 20 bases between. The CDR3 DNA follows: TGTGCCTGGGGTCCCCTCGGGGAGGGGAGCTCCTATAATTCACCCCTCCACTTT. As protein: CAWGPLGEGSSYNSPLHF.

This clone appeared a single time. The chain recombines TRBV28 with TRBJ1-2; the match to TRBD1 covers 8 bases. The CDR3 covers 13 residues. Trimming at V came to 5 bases and at J to 7 bases, leaving 6 bases not matched to a gene. Germline V gene sequence: CDR1 MDHEN, CDR2 SYDVKM. The CDR3 loop reads CASSRDRGTGYTF. The CDR3 nucleotides are TGTGCCAGCAGTCGAGACAGGGGAACTGGCTACACCTTC.

This clone came up a few times. The CDR3 nucleotides read TGCGCCAGCAGCCAAGAACTAGCGGGGCCCTACGAGCAGTACTTC. Translating it yields CASSQELAGPYEQYF. The chain joins TRBV4-1 to TRBJ2-7, with 10 bases that match TRBD2. V shed 0 bases and J 2 bases; nucleotides not matched to a gene: 1. The CDR3 is 15 amino acids. CDR1 and CDR2 (germline): MGHRA, YSYEKL.

This sequence joins TRBV19 and TRBJ1-5; no reliable D call. The ends were cut back, 2 bases at V and 4 bases at J, with 6 bases in the middle. Germline loops: CDR1 LNHDA, CDR2 SQIVND (reference sequence). This CDR3 has 13 residues. This CDR3 reads CASSIPGNQPQHF. CDR3 bases: TGTGCCAGTAGTATACCGGGTAATCAGCCCCAGCATTTT.

This chain joins TRBV5-6 and TRBJ1-2; D is perhaps TRBD1 (5 bases). V lost 4 bases, J lost 5 bases, and 15 bases lay in between. Germline CDR1 SGHDT, CDR2 YYEEEE. CDR3 length: 14 residues. The CDR3: CASSPEGRQYGYTF. CDR3 bases: TGTGCCAGCAGCCCGGAGGGGCGGCAGTATGGCTACACCTTC.

V is TRBV13 and J is TRBJ2-5; D possibly corresponds to TRBD1 (6 bases). The V gene lost 5 bases and the J gene lost 2 bases, with 9 bases spanning the gap. Per germline, CDR1 PRHDT and CDR2 FYEKMQ (reference sequence). This CDR3 has 13 residues. CDR3 sequence: CASSAGQQETQYF. CDR3 coding DNA: TGTGCCAGCAGCGCAGGACAGCAAGAGACCCAGTACTTC.

This clone was seen more than once but under ten times. The chain couples TRBV2 to TRBJ2-7; 7 bases map to TRBD1. Trimming at V came to 6 bases and at J to 1 base, leaving 6 bases not matched to a gene. There are 14 residues in the CDR3. The germline CDR1 and CDR2 sequences are SNHLY and FYNNEI. CDR3 sequence: CASRWTGDSYEQYF. The CDR3 DNA reads as TGTGCCAGCAGGTGGACAGGAGATTCCTACGAGCAGTACTTC.

V and J are TRBV12-5 and TRBJ2-7; TRBD2 agrees at 7 bases. Germline V gene data show CDR1 as LGHNT and CDR2 as FRNRAP. The V and J ends lost 9 bases and 6 bases, in that order; junction bases with no gene match: 23. The CDR3 is 17 residues long. CDR3 bases: TGTGCTAGCGCTGCAACCGATTTAGGACTAGTGGGGGTCGAGCAGTACTTC. This codes for CASAATDLGLVGVEQYF. The variable domain in full, completed from reference TRBV12-5 and TRBJ2-7, reads DARVTQTPRHKVTEMGQEVTMRCQPILGHNTVFWYRQTMMQGLELLAYFRNRAPLDDSGMPKDRFSAEMPDATLATLKIQPSEPRDSAVYFCASAATDLGLVGVEQYFGPGTRLTVT.

This clone was detected once. In DNA form, the CDR3 reads TGTGCCAGCAGCTTAAGACTAGCGTTTTACGAGCAGTACTTC. Translated, it gives CASSLRLAFYEQYF. V is TRBV13 and J is TRBJ2-7; 8 bases are shared with TRBD2. Looked up from germline, CDR1 is PRHDT and CDR2 is FYEKMQ (reference sequence). The CDR3 consists of 14 residues. V gave up 2 bases and J gave up 4 bases; unmatched junction bases: 4.

This chain links TRBV13 with TRBJ1-3, with D unresolved. The V end lost 2 bases, the J end lost 1 base, and 6 bases lay between the germline ends. The V gene's germline CDR1 is PRHDT and CDR2 FYEKMQ (reference sequence). The CDR3 extends over 14 amino acids. The CDR3 DNA sequence: TGTGCCAGCAGCTTAAGCGATTCTGGAAACACCATATATTTT. Residues: CASSLSDSGNTIYF.

The V call is TRBV9, the J call TRBJ1-2, with no clear D. This CDR3 has 14 residues. V shed 0 bases and J shed 8 bases, with 14 bases lying between them. Germline V gene sequence: CDR1 SGDLS, CDR2 YYNGEE. The CDR3 sequence is CASSVEALGRGYTF. For the CDR3, the DNA is TGTGCCAGCAGCGTAGAGGCCCTGGGGAGAGGCTACACCTTC.

V gene TRBV4-3 combines with J gene TRBJ1-4; D gene unclear. The CDR3 consists of 16 residues. From germline, CDR1 is LGHNA and CDR2 YSLEER. V shed 0 bases and J shed 4 bases, with 12 bases lying between them. CDR3 DNA sequence: TGCGCCAGCAGCCAAGATATATACGGTAGTAATGAAAAACTGTTTTTT. Its translation: CASSQDIYGSNEKLFF.

V usage is TRBV27 and J usage is TRBJ2-1; D call uncertain. The germline V gene has CDR1 MNHEY and CDR2 SMNVEV (reference sequence). Trimming stripped 3 bases from V and 2 bases from J, with 11 bases between. This CDR3 comprises 15 residues. CDR3 amino acids: CASSFGGYPYNEQFF. DNA for the CDR3: TGTGCCAGCAGTTTCGGCGGCTACCCCTACAATGAGCAGTTCTTC.